This TCR beta chain emerged from a study of CD8 T cells in ankylosing spondylitis. Study-wide results and limits: Reports say disease-linked clones showed up significantly more in matched ankylosing spondylitis synovial fluid. In reactive arthritis synovial fluid and blood, some motif variants had been reported before.

Many counts were recorded for this clonotype. The antigen remains undetermined. Generation of TCR beta libraries employed quantitative 5'-RACE incorporating molecular barcodes. TCRdb passed the 5' RACE reads through MiXCR, listing each CDR3 protein once. The table lists around 150,000 distinct CDR3 sequences, more than 9% of them singletons. Germline V gene lookup returns CDR1 SNHLY and CDR2 FYNNEI. The V segment lost 9 bases and the J segment 5 bases; nucleotides outside the gene matches: 10. The CDR3 is 15 residues long. The sequenced material came from blood, either unsorted or a sorted T cell fraction (not recorded which). This clonotype was sampled from a male donor with ankylosing spondylitis or in good health (not recorded which). This chain links TRBV2 with TRBJ1-1; the match to TRBD1 covers 12 bases. DNA of the CDR3: TGTGCCAGTTATACCCGGGACAGGGGGCTAACTGAAGCTTTCTTT. It encodes CASYTRDRGLTEAFF.